This T cell receptor beta chain was profiled in a study of graft-versus-host responses after intestinal transplantation (dated by TCRdb to the early 2020s). About the investigation overall: Recipients received multivisceral, liver-intestinal, or isolated intestinal transplants. Alloreactive clones were identified by sequencing pre-transplant mixed lymphocyte reaction products and comparing them with unstimulated pre-transplant donor and recipient T cells. A peak of at least 4% donor T cells among recipient peripheral blood mononuclear cells was the definition used for donor T cell macrochimerism. The cohort enrolled 24 intestinal transplant recipients including one retransplant, and 3 patients lacking pretransplant specimens were excluded. Samples from a few later patients were sequenced in-house on an Illumina MiSeq with MiXCR processing rather than by the commercial service. Anti-thymocyte globulin induction was given to all recipients, followed by maintenance tacrolimus and steroids for two to three years. Graft-versus-host and host-versus-graft alloreactive T cell clones were tracked in the graft, circulation and bone marrow after intestinal transplantation using bulk TCR-beta CDR3 sequencing.

The time point label corresponds to: cells obtained before transplantation from donor or recipient. In the mixed lymphocyte reactions, approximately 200,000 CFSE-labeled pre-transplant responders were plated with approximately 200,000 irradiated violet-dye-labeled stimulators and cultured for approximately 6 days. After the mixed lymphocyte reaction, proliferating CD3+CD4+CFSE-low and CD3+CD8+CFSE-low responder cells were FACS-sorted on a BD Influx sorter. With regard to this clone: This may come from a read error, since a much larger clone is one base off. Other DNA sequences of this sample code for an identical CDR3.

Preparation of the library involved the immunoSEQ multiplex PCR assay. For most patients, genomic DNA was isolated using the Qiagen DNeasy Blood and Tissue Kit and was shipped frozen to Adaptive Biotechnologies for TCR sequencing. High-throughput TCR-beta CDR3 sequencing of genomic DNA from most patients was performed by Adaptive Biotechnologies. As for how the authors treated the data: Adaptive's ImmunoSEQ software was the source of the TCR sequencing data for approximately 18 patients, while three other patients were processed with MiXCR and VDJtools. To correct CD4 versus CD8 sorting errors, sequences present in both subsets at a frequency ratio below 5:1 were removed. CDR3 nucleotide sequences shared by donor and recipient were removed because the origin of these sequences could not be assigned. Alloreactive clones required at least 2-fold expansion over unstimulated cells and minimum CFSE-low frequency of 0.002% (template counts) or 0.001% (read counts). A clone was considered mappable if detected in the sequenced pre-transplant spleen, lymph node, or MLR CFSE-low populations of the donor or recipient. The cumulative frequency of alloreactive clones was calculated as a percentage of all sequences, weighted by copy number. TCRdb obtained this table from immuneACCESS and retained in-frame rearrangements with V and J assigned. These tables miss some clones; where compared with another copy, unresolved V genes account for less than half of the shortfall, and the remainder is unexplained. The V and J calls and clone size were taken over from that table, and D and trimming were inferred from the DNA. The sample table lists 4,000 to 5,000 clones, 29% of them with a count of one. The ten most abundant clones make up 7.9% of the sample.

Overall results and qualifications from the work: Early after transplant, peak levels of circulating GvH clones were found to be associated with declines in HvG clones. High GvH to HvG T cell clonal ratios were observed in the allografts of patients with donor T cell macrochimerism. The conclusions were limited by the relatively low number and heterogeneity of the intestinal transplant patients. GvH clones turned up in recipient bone marrow, with some appearing earlier in ileal mucosa or blood, a pattern consistent with an intestinal mucosal origin.

The germline V gene (reference sequence) yields LNHDA for CDR1 and SQIVND for CDR2. Including the terminal cysteine and phenylalanine, the CDR3 comprises 13 residues. Only the CDR3 DNA is retained, 39 bases long and in frame from the first base. A distance of 19 bases separates the germline ends of V and J, which lose 9 bases and 8 bases respectively. The chain couples TRBV19 to TRBJ1-2; 6 matching bases give a weak D call of TRBD1. The clonotype comes from a human patient who was an organ donor for intestinal transplantation. The starting material was alloreactive CD4+ T cells from a mixed lymphocyte reaction culture, obtained before transplantation. What this sample's cell subset or site label stands for: CFSE-low proliferating T cells sorted from roughly six-day pre-transplant mixed lymphocyte reaction (GvH or HvG direction). The CDR3 region: CASSRRGGLGYTF. The DNA sequence is given as TGTGCCAGCAGCAGGAGAGGGGGGCTCGGCTACACCTTC. The full variable domain, with segments outside the CDR3 supplied by the reference TRBV19 and TRBJ1-2 proteins, appears as DGGITQSPKYLFRKEGQNVTLSCEQNLNHDAMYWYRQDPGQGLRLIYYSQIVNDFQKGDIAEGYSVSREKKESFPLTVTSAQKNPTAFYLCASSRRGGLGYTFGSGTRLTVV.